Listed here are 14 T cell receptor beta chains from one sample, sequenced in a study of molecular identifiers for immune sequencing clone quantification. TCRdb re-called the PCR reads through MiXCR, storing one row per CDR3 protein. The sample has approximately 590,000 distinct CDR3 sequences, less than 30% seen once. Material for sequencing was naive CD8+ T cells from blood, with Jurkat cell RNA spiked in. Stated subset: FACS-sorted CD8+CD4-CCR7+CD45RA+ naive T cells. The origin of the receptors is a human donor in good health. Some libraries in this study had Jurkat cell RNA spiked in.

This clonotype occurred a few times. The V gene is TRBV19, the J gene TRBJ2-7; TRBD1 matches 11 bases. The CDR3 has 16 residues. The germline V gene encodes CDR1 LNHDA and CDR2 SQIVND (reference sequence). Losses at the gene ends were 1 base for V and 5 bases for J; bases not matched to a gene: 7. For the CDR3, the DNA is TGTGCCAGTAGTATAGCCGGGACAGGGGGGTTGGACGAGCAGTACTTC. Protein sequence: CASSIAGTGGLDEQYF.

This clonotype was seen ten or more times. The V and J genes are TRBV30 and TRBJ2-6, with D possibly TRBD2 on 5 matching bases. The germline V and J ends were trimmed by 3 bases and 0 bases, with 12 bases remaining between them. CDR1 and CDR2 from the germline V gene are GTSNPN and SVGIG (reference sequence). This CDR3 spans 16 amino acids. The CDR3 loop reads CAWRGLGSSGANVLTF. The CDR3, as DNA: TGTGCCTGGAGAGGACTCGGCAGCTCTGGGGCCAACGTCCTGACTTTC.

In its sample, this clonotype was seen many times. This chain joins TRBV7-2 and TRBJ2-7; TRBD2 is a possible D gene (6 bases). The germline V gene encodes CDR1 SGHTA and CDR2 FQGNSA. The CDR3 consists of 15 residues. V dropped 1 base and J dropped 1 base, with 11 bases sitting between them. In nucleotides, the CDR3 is TGTGCCAGCAGCTTAGGACTAGGTCAGTCCTACGAGCAGTACTTC. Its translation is CASSLGLGQSYEQYF.

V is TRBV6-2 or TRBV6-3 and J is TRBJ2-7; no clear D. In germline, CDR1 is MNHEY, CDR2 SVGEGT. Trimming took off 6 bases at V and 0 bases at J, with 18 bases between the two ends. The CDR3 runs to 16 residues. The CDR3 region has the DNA TGTGCCAGCAGATCCTCAGACGGACCCAGCTCCTACGAGCAGTACTTC. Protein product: CASRSSDGPSSYEQYF.

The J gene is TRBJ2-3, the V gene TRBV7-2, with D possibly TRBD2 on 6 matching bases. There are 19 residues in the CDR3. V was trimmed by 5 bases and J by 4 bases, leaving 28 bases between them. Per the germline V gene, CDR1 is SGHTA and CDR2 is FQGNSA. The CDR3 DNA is TGTGCCAGCAGCGATAACAACCGGGGCGGGCCCGGGGGAGCAGATACGCAGTATTTT. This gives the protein CASSDNNRGGPGGADTQYF. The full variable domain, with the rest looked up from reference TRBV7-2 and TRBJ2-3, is GAGVSQSPSNKVTEKGKDVELRCDPISGHTALYWYRQSLGQGLEFLIYFQGNSAPDKSGLPSDRFSAERTGGSVSTLTIQRTQQEDSAVYLCASSDNNRGGPGGADTQYFGPGTRLTVL.

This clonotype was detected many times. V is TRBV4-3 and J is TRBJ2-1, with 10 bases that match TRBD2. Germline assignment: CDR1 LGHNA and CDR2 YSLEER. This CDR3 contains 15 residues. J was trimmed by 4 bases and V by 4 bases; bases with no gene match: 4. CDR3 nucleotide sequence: TGCGCCAGCAGCCCGGGGACTAGCGATTACAATGAGCAGTTCTTC. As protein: CASSPGTSDYNEQFF.

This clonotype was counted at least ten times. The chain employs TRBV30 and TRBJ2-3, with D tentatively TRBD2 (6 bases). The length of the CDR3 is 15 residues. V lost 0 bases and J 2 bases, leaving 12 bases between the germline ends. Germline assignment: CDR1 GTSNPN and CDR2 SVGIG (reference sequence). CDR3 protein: CAWSVRGEATDTQYF. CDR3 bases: TGTGCCTGGAGTGTACGAGGGGAGGCCACAGATACGCAGTATTTT.

The CDR3 DNA sequence: TGTGCCAGCAGCGAGGACAGAGGAGATCAGCCCCAGCATTTT. This translates into CASSEDRGDQPQHF. The rearrangement links TRBV9 to TRBJ1-5; tentative D call: TRBD1 (6 bases). This CDR3 is built from 14 residues. The V and J ends lost 3 bases and 5 bases respectively, with 12 bases between them. CDR1 SGDLS and CDR2 YYNGEE come from the germline V gene.

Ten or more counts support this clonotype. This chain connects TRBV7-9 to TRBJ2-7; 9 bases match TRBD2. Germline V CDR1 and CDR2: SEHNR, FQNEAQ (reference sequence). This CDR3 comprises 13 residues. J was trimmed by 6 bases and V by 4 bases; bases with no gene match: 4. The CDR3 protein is CASSSRLAVEQYF. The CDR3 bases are TGTGCCAGCAGCTCCCGACTAGCGGTCGAGCAGTACTTC.

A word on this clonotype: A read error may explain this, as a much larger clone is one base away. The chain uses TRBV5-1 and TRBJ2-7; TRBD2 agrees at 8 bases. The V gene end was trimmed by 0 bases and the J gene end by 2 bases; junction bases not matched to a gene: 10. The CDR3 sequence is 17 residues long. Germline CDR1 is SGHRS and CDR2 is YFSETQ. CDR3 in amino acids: CASSLGAMDGGAYEQYF. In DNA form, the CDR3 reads TGCGCCAGCAGCTTGGGAGCGATGGACGGGGGGGCCTACGAGCAGTACTTC.

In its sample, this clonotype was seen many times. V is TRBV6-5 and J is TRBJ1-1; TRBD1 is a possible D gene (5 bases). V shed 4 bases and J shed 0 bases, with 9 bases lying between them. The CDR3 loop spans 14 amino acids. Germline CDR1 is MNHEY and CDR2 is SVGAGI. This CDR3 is CASSFRQLNTEAFF. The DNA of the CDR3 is TGTGCCAGCAGTTTCCGACAGCTGAACACTGAAGCTTTCTTT.

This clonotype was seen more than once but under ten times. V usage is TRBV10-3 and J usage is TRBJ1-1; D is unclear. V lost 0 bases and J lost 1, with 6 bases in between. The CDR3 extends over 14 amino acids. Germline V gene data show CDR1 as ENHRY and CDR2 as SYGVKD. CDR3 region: CAISESEGNTEAFF. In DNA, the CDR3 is TGTGCCATCAGTGAGTCTGAGGGGAACACTGAAGCTTTCTTT.

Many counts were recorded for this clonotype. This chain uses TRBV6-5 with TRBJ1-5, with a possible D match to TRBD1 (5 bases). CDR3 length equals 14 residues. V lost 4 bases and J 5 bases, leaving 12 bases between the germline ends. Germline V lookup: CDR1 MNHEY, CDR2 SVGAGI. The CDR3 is CASSFGAEDQPQHF. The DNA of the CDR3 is TGTGCCAGCAGTTTCGGGGCAGAGGATCAGCCCCAGCATTTT.

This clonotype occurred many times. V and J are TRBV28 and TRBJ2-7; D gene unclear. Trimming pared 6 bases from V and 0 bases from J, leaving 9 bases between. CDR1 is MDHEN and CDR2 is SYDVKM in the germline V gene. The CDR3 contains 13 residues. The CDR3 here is CASSPVGSYEQYF. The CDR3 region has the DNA TGTGCCAGCAGCCCGGTCGGCTCCTACGAGCAGTACTTC.